Listed below are T cell receptor beta chains from one sample, sequenced in a study of blood T cell repertoires in COVID-19. Profiled with immunoSEQ multiplex PCR; TCRdb holds only in-frame clones, not every one. The top ten hold approximately 5% of the sample, which has about 220,000 clones, around 83% seen once. Specimen: peripheral blood. These receptors came from a woman between 65 and 79 years old with COVID-19, enrolled during active disease. CDR3s include the opening cysteine and the closing phenylalanine or tryptophan. D genes are given only for firm matches. Clone size is given for some rows only: seen once, a few or many times, or a class if the clone is expanded.

TRBJ1-6,.,TRBD1,TRBV27,TGTGCCAGCAGTCATGGGGACAGGGAGAATTCACCCCTCCACTTT,CASSHGDRENSPLHF
TRBJ1-1,.,TRBD1,TRBV18,TGTGCCAGCTCTCAACAGGGGCGGCGTACTGAAGCTTTCTTT,CASSQQGRRTEAFF
TRBJ2-2,.,.,TRBV6-5,TGTGCCAGCAGACACATGAACGGGGAGCTGTTTTTT,CASRHMNGELFF
TRBJ2-5,.,.,TRBV18,TGTGCCAGCTCACCAAACAGGGCGGAGACCCAGTACTTC,CASSPNRAETQYF
TRBJ2-7,.,TRBD2,TRBV4-3,TGCGCCAGCAGCCCCCGCGAGAGTAGCGGGGGGCTCGAGCAGTACTTC,CASSPRESSGGLEQYF
TRBJ2-3,.,TRBD2,TRBV11-2,TGTGCCAGCAGCTTAGTCCCTCTACTAGCGGGAGAGGGAGATACGCAGTATTTT,CASSLVPLLAGEGDTQYF
TRBJ1-1,.,TRBD1,TRBV2,TGTGCCAGCAGGGGGACAGGGGGGAAAGCTTTCTTT,CASRGTGGKAFF
TRBJ1-3,few,.,TRBV3-1/TRBV3-2,TGTGCCAGCAGCGACATACAGATCTCTGGAAACACCATATATTTT,CASSDIQISGNTIYF
TRBJ1-2,.,TRBD1,TRBV6-2/TRBV6-3,TGTGCCAGCAGTGAGACAGGGCACTATGGCTACACCTTC,CASSETGHYGYTF
TRBJ1-1,.,TRBD1,TRBV6-6,TGTGCCAGCAGTGGTCGACAGGGTACGAACACTGAAGCTTTCTTT,CASSGRQGTNTEAFF
TRBJ2-3,once,TRBD2,TRBV5-8,TGTGCCAGTGGGCGGGAGAAACGGGGTACGCAGTATTTT,CASGREKRGTQYF
TRBJ2-7,.,.,TRBV5-1,TGCGCCAGCAGCTTGGTGGGCAGCACTTCCTACGAGCAGTACTTC,CASSLVGSTSYEQYF
TRBJ2-1,.,.,TRBV3-1/TRBV3-2,TGTGCCAGCAGCCTAGTGGGCCCCAATGAGCAGTTCTTC,CASSLVGPNEQFF
TRBJ2-1,.,TRBD2,TRBV7-9,TGTGCCAGCAGCTCCCTGGGACTAGCGAGTGACAATGAGCAGTTCTTC,CASSSLGLASDNEQFF
TRBJ1-5,.,.,TRBV28,TGTGCCAGCAGTTGGGAGAGGTCTCAGCCCCAGCATTTT,CASSWERSQPQHF
TRBJ2-3,once,.,TRBV5-4,TGTGCCAGCAGCTTGTACAGGTCAGATACGCAGTATTTT,CASSLYRSDTQYF
TRBJ2-5,.,.,TRBV13,TGTGCCAGCAGCCATTGGTCAGGGGACCAAGAGACCCAGTACTTC,CASSHWSGDQETQYF
TRBJ2-1,.,.,TRBV21-1,TGTGCCAGCAGCAAAGATCCCCTCCGGACTAGCGGCACCTACAATGAGCAGTTCTTC,CASSKDPLRTSGTYNEQFF
TRBJ2-5,.,TRBD2,TRBV5-4,TGTGCCAGCAGCGACTTGGGTTCTAGCGGGCGGGAGACCCAGTACTTC,CASSDLGSSGRETQYF
TRBJ2-7,.,.,TRBV28,TGTGCCAGCCTCCCGCAGGGATACTACGAGCAGTACTTC,CASLPQGYYEQYF
TRBJ1-3,.,TRBD1,TRBV25-1,TGTGCCAGCAATGCGCCCTCGACAGGGTCAGGAAACACCATATATTTT,CASNAPSTGSGNTIYF
TRBJ2-1,.,TRBD2,TRBV19,TGTGCCAGTAGCCTAGCGGGAGGGCCCTACAATGAGCAGTTCTTC,CASSLAGGPYNEQFF
TRBJ2-1,.,TRBD1,TRBV27,TGTGCCAGCAGTTTGGACAGGGACTATGAGCAGTTCTTC,CASSLDRDYEQFF
TRBJ1-4,.,TRBD1,TRBV5-1,TGCGCCAGCAGCTTGTCCCGGGACAGTGTCGGAGAAAAACTGTTTTTT,CASSLSRDSVGEKLFF
TRBJ1-2,.,.,TRBV11-2,TGTGCCAGCAGCTTAGGGGGCCATTCCTCGGGCGGCTACACCTTC,CASSLGGHSSGGYTF